Each of the 27 T cell receptor beta chains below was sequenced from the same sample in a study of OX40 agonist ivuxolimab in advanced cancers. The repertoire was sequenced with immunoSEQ multiplex PCR; TCRdb's copy has only in-frame clones and lacks some. The sample shows about 47,000 clones, around 85% of them seen only once. The sequenced sample was CD4+ or CD8+ T cells sorted from blood, obtained in a trial of the OX40 agonist ivuxolimab. The receptors originated from an adult with an advanced solid tumor such as melanoma, head and neck, liver or kidney cancer.

This chain links TRBV15 with TRBJ2-7; D call uncertain. The CDR3 is 14 residues long. Trimming left V 4 bases short and J 0 bases short, with 10 bases between. Looked up from germline, CDR1 is LNHNV and CDR2 is YYDKDF (reference sequence). The CDR3 reads CATSMRPFSYEQYF. DNA of the CDR3: TGTGCCACCAGCATGAGACCGTTCTCCTACGAGCAGTACTTC.

The gene calls are TRBV10-1 and TRBJ1-4, with no clear D. The CDR3 runs 12 residues. Trimming removed 8 bases from V and 6 bases from J, with 10 bases in between. CDR1 and CDR2 from the germline V gene are WNHNN and SYGVQD (reference sequence). The CDR3 here is CASGEGHEKLFF. The CDR3 bases are TGCGCCAGCGGCGAAGGTCATGAAAAACTGTTTTTT.

This chain connects TRBV18 to TRBJ1-2; D remains unclear. The ends were cut back, 3 bases at V and 4 bases at J, with 15 bases in the middle. Germline V CDR1 and CDR2: KGHSH, LQKENI. The CDR3 sequence is 15 residues long. The CDR3 DNA is TGTGCCAGCTCACCGGAAACCGACGGAGGCTATGGCTACACCTTC. It encodes CASSPETDGGYGYTF.

This clone showed up just once. The DNA of the CDR3 is TGTGCCAGCTCACCACATCAAGGAAATGAAAAACTGTTTTTT. Protein sequence: CASSPHQGNEKLFF. The chain couples TRBV18 to TRBJ1-4; no reliable D call. Looked up from germline, CDR1 is KGHSH and CDR2 is LQKENI. V was trimmed by 1 base and J by 5 bases, leaving 8 bases between them. CDR3 length: 14 residues.

This clone has a single count. The V call is TRBV5-5, the J call TRBJ2-3; D might be TRBD1 (6 bases). The CDR3 has 14 residues. Trimming stripped 4 bases from V and 14 bases from J, with 23 bases between. The germline V gene has CDR1 SGHKS and CDR2 YYEKEE (reference sequence). CDR3 loop: CASSTEAPGVELYF. The CDR3 nucleotides read TGTGCCAGCAGCACAGAAGCCCCAGGGGTAGAGCTGTATTTT.

The chain couples TRBV6-6 to TRBJ2-1; 10 positions agree with TRBD2. V trimming: 4 bases; J trimming: 9 bases; junction bases outside the gene matches: 12. The CDR3 covers 16 residues. Germline V gene sequence: CDR1 MNHNY, CDR2 SVGAGI (reference sequence). The chain's CDR3 is CASSSTSLAGAGEQFF. CDR3 DNA sequence: TGTGCCAGCAGTTCCACTTCTCTAGCGGGAGCGGGTGAGCAGTTCTTC.

This clone has a single count. J is TRBJ1-3 and V is TRBV2, with D unresolved. V was pared by 9 bases and J by 0 bases, with 9 bases between. The CDR3 totals 13 residues. Germline CDR1 reads SNHLY; CDR2 reads FYNNEI. The CDR3 coding sequence is TGTGCCAGTCCTGAAGACTCTGGAAACACCATATATTTT. Translation: CASPEDSGNTIYF.

The rearrangement links TRBV6-5 to TRBJ2-7, with D uncertain. The CDR3 totals 14 residues. V was shortened by 6 bases and J by 0 bases, with 12 bases between the two germline ends. The germline CDR1 and CDR2 sequences are MNHEY and SVGAGI. The CDR3 sequence is CASRKRQSSYEQYF. In DNA form, the CDR3 reads TGTGCCAGCAGAAAACGGCAGAGCTCCTACGAGCAGTACTTC.

This chain joins TRBV18 and TRBJ2-3; unclear D gene. The CDR3 sequence is 15 residues long. CDR1 is KGHSH, CDR2 LQKENI, per germline. The V and J ends lost 2 bases and 2 bases respectively, with 11 bases between them. The CDR3 spells CASSPRRSATDTQYF. The CDR3, as DNA: TGTGCCAGCTCACCAAGGCGGTCGGCCACAGATACGCAGTATTTT.

This chain connects TRBV4-2 to TRBJ2-7, with 8 nucleotides matching TRBD1. Germline-derived CDR1 and CDR2 are LGHNA and YNFKEQ. V trimming: 0 bases; J trimming: 4 bases; junction bases outside the gene matches: 8. The CDR3 is made up of 16 amino acids. This chain's CDR3 is CASSQDMNRGIYEQYF. CDR3 bases: TGTGCCAGCAGCCAAGACATGAACAGGGGGATTTACGAGCAGTACTTC.

The chain has TRBV10-1 and TRBJ2-3; D is undetermined. The CDR3 is 14 amino acids. Germline loops: CDR1 WNHNN, CDR2 SYGVQD (reference sequence). The V gene lost 4 bases and the J gene lost 2 bases, with 10 bases spanning the gap. In DNA form, the CDR3 reads TGCGCCAGCAGTGTTGGAATACCCACAGATACGCAGTATTTT. Translation gives CASSVGIPTDTQYF.

With regard to this clone: Its ends do not fully match the called genes, so a read error is possible. This chain joins TRBV30 and TRBJ2-1; a weak D match, TRBD2 (7 bases). Germline CDR1 and CDR2: GTSNPN and SVGIG (reference sequence). The length of the CDR3 is 14 residues. The CDR3 DNA sequence: TGTGCCGGGAGGGGGGAGAGCTCCTACAATGAGCAGTTCTTC. Translating gives CAGRGESSYNEQFF.

The V call is TRBV6-6, the J call TRBJ1-1, with D unresolved. The CDR3 consists of 14 residues. Per the germline V gene, CDR1 is MNHNY and CDR2 is SVGAGI (reference sequence). V lost 5 bases and J 0 bases, leaving 10 bases between the germline ends. The CDR3 spells CASSDERVNTEAFF. In nucleotides, the CDR3 is TGTGCCAGCAGTGACGAACGGGTGAACACTGAAGCTTTCTTT.

The chain combines TRBV28 with TRBJ2-7; 7 bases map to TRBD2. V shed 6 bases and J 7 bases; nucleotides not matched to a gene: 12. Germline assignment: CDR1 MDHEN and CDR2 SYDVKM. This CDR3 region has 14 residues. The CDR3: CASSPGGRGGEQYF. CDR3 sequence (DNA): TGTGCCAGCAGCCCCGGCGGGAGAGGAGGAGAGCAGTACTTC.

This chain links TRBV16 with TRBJ1-6; TRBD1 might be the D (5 bases). V was pared by 5 bases and J by 4 bases, with 15 bases between. The CDR3 covers 16 residues. Per the germline V gene, CDR1 is KGHSY and CDR2 is FQNENV. CDR3 sequence reads: CASSYYQGRYNSPLHF. CDR3 bases: TGTGCCAGCAGCTACTATCAGGGACGGTATAATTCACCCCTCCACTTT.

The chain is built from TRBV2 and TRBJ2-3, with TRBD2 identical over 12 bases. The CDR3 has 16 residues. Per germline, CDR1 SNHLY and CDR2 FYNNEI. The J segment lost 2 bases and the V segment lost 6 bases, leaving 6 bases of the junction unmatched. The CDR3 spells CASRRTSGMSTDTQYF. CDR3 sequence (DNA): TGTGCCAGCAGGAGGACTAGCGGGATGTCCACAGATACGCAGTATTTT. Full variable domain (remainder filled in from reference TRBV2 and TRBJ2-3): EPEVTQTPSHQVTQMGQEVILRCVPISNHLYFYWYRQILGQKVEFLVSFYNNEISEKSEIFDDQFSVERPDGSNFTLKIRSTKLEDSAMYFCASRRTSGMSTDTQYFGPGTRLTVL.

The CDR3 sequence: CATAGLTGEFGELFF. For the CDR3, the DNA is TGTGCCACCGCGGGCTTGACGGGGGAGTTCGGGGAGCTGTTTTTT. The rearrangement joins TRBV15 to TRBJ2-2, with a possible D match to TRBD2 (6 bases). CDR1 LNHNV and CDR2 YYDKDF come from the germline V gene (reference sequence). The germline V and J ends were trimmed by 8 bases and 7 bases, with 20 bases remaining between them. This CDR3 region has 15 residues.

The chain joins TRBV14 to TRBJ2-1; TRBD1 aligns across 9 bases. After removal of 4 bases from V and 6 bases from J, the junction contained 7 bases not matched to a gene. CDR3 length: 15 residues. Germline values: CDR1 SGHDN, CDR2 FVKESK. CDR3 sequence (DNA): TGTGCCAGCAGCCCACCCGGGACAGGGCGCAATGAGCAGTTCTTC. Protein product: CASSPPGTGRNEQFF. The variable domain in full, with the rest retrieved from reference TRBV14 and TRBJ2-1, is EAGVTQFPSHSVIEKGQTVTLRCDPISGHDNLYWYRRVMGKEIKFLLHFVKESKQDESGMPNNRFLAERTGGTYSTLKVQPAELEDSGVYFCASSPPGTGRNEQFFGPGTRLTVL.

This chain connects TRBV29-1 to TRBJ1-4, with D uncertain. V was clipped by 4 bases and J by 8 bases, with 8 bases between them. CDR3 length equals 11 residues. Per the germline V gene, CDR1 is SQVTM and CDR2 is ANQGSEA. CDR3 sequence: CSVVTWEKLFF. The DNA for the CDR3 is TGCAGCGTTGTGACATGGGAAAAACTGTTTTTT.

This clone occurred a few times. V is TRBV28 and J is TRBJ2-7; D remains ambiguous. CDR3 length: 13 amino acids. CDR1 and CDR2 from the germline V gene are MDHEN and SYDVKM. V lost 6 bases to trimming and J lost 2 bases, with 11 bases between them. CDR3: CASSLGSTYEQYF. The CDR3 region has the DNA TGTGCCAGCAGCCTGGGAAGCACCTACGAGCAGTACTTC.

This clone occurred once. The chain employs TRBV28 and TRBJ2-1, with D perhaps matching TRBD1 (6 bases). V was clipped by 4 bases and J by 10 bases, with 8 bases between them. There are 11 residues in the CDR3. Germline values: CDR1 MDHEN, CDR2 SYDVKM. The CDR3 nucleotides read TGTGCCAGCAGTTACAGGGTCGAGCAGTTCTTC. This gives the protein CASSYRVEQFF.

This clone was seen a handful of times. The rearrangement uses TRBV28 and TRBJ1-2; D is unresolved. Per the germline V gene, CDR1 is MDHEN and CDR2 is SYDVKM. Trimming removed 3 bases at V and 6 bases at J, with 8 bases between. CDR3 length: 12 residues. The CDR3 region has the DNA TGTGCCAGCAGTTTGGCGACTCATGGCTACACCTTC. Protein product: CASSLATHGYTF.

This clone was recorded once. V gene TRBV7-2 combines with J gene TRBJ2-5; D is uncertain. Judging by the DNA end, TRBJ2-7 fits better; the J call may be wrong. This CDR3 spans 13 amino acids. In germline, CDR1 is SGHTA, CDR2 FQGNSA. The CDR3 DNA reads TGTGCCAGCAGCTTAGAGGCCGGCTACGAGCAGTACTTC. Translating gives CASSLEAGYEQYF.

The gene calls are TRBV5-1 and TRBJ1-6; 7 bases are a match to TRBD1. The germline CDR1 and CDR2 sequences are SGHRS and YFSETQ. This CDR3 spans 16 amino acids. Losses at the gene ends were 4 bases for V and 6 bases for J; bases not matched to a gene: 10. CDR3 sequence (DNA): TGCGCCAGCAGCCTTGACCCCGGGACAGTTAATTCACCCCTCCACTTT. It codes for CASSLDPGTVNSPLHF. Looking up the rest from reference TRBV5-1 and TRBJ1-6 gives the full variable domain: KAGVTQTPRYLIKTRGQQVTLSCSPISGHRSVSWYQQTPGQGLQFLFEYFSETQRNKGNFPGRFSGRQFSNSRSEMNVSTLELGDSALYLCASSLDPGTVNSPLHFGNGTRLTVT.

This chain links TRBV27 with TRBJ2-6, with 7 bases fitting TRBD2. Trimming cost V 0 bases and J 1 base; bases outside gene matches: 3. The CDR3 length is 17 residues. Germline-derived CDR1 and CDR2 are MNHEY and SMNVEV (reference sequence). CDR3 residues: CASSLSGGASGANVLTF. The CDR3 DNA reads as TGTGCCAGCAGTTTATCGGGAGGGGCGTCTGGGGCCAACGTCCTGACTTTC.

The chain carries TRBV6-6 and TRBJ2-7; D may be TRBD1 (6 bases). Trimming took off 4 bases at V and 0 bases at J, with 13 bases between the two ends. CDR3 length: 15 residues. CDR1 MNHNY and CDR2 SVGAGI come from the germline V gene (reference sequence). The CDR3 DNA follows: TGTGCCAGCAGTTTGAGACAGGCTGTCTCCTACGAGCAGTACTTC. Translating gives CASSLRQAVSYEQYF.

The genes are TRBV2 and TRBJ2-1, with TRBD2 matching over 15 bases. This CDR3 region has 21 residues. Looked up from germline, CDR1 is SNHLY and CDR2 is FYNNEI. With 1 base clipped from V and 0 bases from J, the junction kept 10 bases outside the gene matches. The CDR3, as DNA: TGTGCCAGCAGTGAAGGAAGAGGGACTAGCGGGGGGAATAGCTCCTACAATGAGCAGTTCTTC. Residues: CASSEGRGTSGGNSSYNEQFF. Using reference TRBV2 and TRBJ2-1 for the parts outside the CDR3, the full variable domain is EPEVTQTPSHQVTQMGQEVILRCVPISNHLYFYWYRQILGQKVEFLVSFYNNEISEKSEIFDDQFSVERPDGSNFTLKIRSTKLEDSAMYFCASSEGRGTSGGNSSYNEQFFGPGTRLTVL.